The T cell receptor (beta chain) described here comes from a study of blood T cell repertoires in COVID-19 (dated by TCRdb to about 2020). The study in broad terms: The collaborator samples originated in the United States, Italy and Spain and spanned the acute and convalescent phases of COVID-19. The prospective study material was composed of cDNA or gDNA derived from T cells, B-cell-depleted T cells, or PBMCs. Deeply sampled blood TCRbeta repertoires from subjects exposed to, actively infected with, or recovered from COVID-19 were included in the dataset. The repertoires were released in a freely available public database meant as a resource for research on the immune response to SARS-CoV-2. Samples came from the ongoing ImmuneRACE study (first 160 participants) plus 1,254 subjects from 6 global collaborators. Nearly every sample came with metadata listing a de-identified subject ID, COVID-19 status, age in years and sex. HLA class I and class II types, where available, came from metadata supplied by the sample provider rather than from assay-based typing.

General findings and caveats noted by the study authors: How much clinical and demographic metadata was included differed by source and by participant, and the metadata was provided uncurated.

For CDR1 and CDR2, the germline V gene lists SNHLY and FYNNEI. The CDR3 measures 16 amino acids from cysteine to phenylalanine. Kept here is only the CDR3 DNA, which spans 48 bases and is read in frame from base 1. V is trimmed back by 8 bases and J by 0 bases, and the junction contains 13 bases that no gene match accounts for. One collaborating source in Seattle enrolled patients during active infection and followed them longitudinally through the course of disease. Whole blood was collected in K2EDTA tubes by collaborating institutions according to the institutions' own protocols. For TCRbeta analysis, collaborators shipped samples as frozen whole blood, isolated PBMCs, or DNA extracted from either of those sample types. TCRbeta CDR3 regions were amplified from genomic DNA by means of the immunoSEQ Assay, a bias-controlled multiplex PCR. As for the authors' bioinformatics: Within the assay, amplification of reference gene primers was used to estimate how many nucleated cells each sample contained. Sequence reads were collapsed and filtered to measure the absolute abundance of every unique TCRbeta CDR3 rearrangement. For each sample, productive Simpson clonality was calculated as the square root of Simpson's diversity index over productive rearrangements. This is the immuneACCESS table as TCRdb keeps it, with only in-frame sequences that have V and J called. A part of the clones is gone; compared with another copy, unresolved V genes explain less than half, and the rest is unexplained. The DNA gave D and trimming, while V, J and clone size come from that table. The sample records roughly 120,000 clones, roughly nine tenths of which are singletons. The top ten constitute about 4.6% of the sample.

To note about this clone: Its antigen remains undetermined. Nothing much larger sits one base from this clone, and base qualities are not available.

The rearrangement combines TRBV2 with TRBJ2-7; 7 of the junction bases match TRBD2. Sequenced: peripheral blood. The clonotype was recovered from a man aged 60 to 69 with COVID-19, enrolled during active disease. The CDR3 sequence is CASGLKASGSSYEQYF. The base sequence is TGTGCCAGCGGCTTAAAGGCTAGCGGTAGCTCCTACGAGCAGTACTTC. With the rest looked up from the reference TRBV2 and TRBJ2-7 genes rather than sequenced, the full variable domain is EPEVTQTPSHQVTQMGQEVILRCVPISNHLYFYWYRQILGQKVEFLVSFYNNEISEKSEIFDDQFSVERPDGSNFTLKIRSTKLEDSAMYFCASGLKASGSSYEQYFGPGTRLTVT.